This T cell receptor (beta chain) was found in a study of T cell repertoires in cytomegalovirus infection. Study context: Matching HLA type and CMV infection were both indicated by public TCR beta signatures. Overall study results and limits: Cumulative frequency of public TCR beta families picked out carriers of CMV plus the relevant HLA. The study found HLA-C-restricted CMV-specific TCR beta clonotypes dominating the ex vivo response.

The CDR3 contains 17 residues. CDR1 is MGHRA, CDR2 YSYEKL, per germline. Deletions cut 3 bases from V and 0 bases from J, with 16 bases between. This clonotype was seen ten or more times. Its antigen is undetermined. Using its own MiXCR run on the reads, TCRdb lists one record per CDR3 protein. The sample shows roughly 110,000 distinct CDR3 sequences, roughly 9.1% of them seen only once. Sample: PBMCs, sequenced either directly or after in vitro stimulation (not recorded which). The chain couples TRBV4-1 to TRBJ2-3; D uncertain. This clonotype was sampled from a human donor in good health (CMV status not recorded). Some clones in this sample may be carry-over from other donors' samples. CDR3 sequence reads: CASSQPPPPGSTDTQYF. The DNA of the CDR3 is TGCGCCAGCAGCCAGCCCCCTCCTCCGGGTAGCACAGATACGCAGTATTTT.